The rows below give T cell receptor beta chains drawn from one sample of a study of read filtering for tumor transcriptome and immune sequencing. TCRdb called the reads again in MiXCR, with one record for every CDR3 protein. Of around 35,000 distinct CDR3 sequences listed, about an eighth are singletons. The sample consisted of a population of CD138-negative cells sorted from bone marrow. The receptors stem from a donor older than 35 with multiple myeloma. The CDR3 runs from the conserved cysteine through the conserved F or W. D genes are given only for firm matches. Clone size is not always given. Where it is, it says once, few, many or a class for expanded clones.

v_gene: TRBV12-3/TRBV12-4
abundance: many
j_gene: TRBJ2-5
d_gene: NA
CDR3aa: CASREQGTGGETQYF
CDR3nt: TGTGCCAGCAGGGAACAGGGGACGGGGGGAGAGACCCAGTACTTC

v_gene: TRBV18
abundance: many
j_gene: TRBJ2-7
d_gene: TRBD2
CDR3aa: CASSPSRGNEQYF
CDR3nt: TGTGCCAGCTCACCCTCGCGGGGGAACGAGCAGTACTTC

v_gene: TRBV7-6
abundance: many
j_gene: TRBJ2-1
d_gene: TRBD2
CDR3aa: CASSFGAGGGLGYNEQFF
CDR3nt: TGTGCCAGCAGCTTCGGAGCGGGAGGCGGTTTGGGGTACAATGAGCAGTTCTTC

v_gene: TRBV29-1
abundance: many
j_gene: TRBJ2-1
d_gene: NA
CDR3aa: CSGGTFYNEQFF
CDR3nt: TGCAGCGGAGGGACTTTTTACAATGAGCAGTTCTTC

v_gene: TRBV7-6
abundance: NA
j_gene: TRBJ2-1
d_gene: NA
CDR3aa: CASSFSGGQSSYNEQFF
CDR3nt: TGTGCCAGCAGCTTCTCCGGGGGGCAGAGCTCCTACAATGAGCAGTTCTTC

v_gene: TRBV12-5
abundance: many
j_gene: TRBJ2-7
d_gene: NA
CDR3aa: CASALTGSRDYEQYF
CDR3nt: TGTGCTAGTGCCCTGACCGGGTCGCGGGACTACGAGCAGTACTTC

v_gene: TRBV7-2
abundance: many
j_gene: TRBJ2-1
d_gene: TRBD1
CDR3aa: CASSLAQPGGEQFF
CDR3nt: TGTGCCAGCAGCTTAGCGCAGCCAGGGGGTGAGCAGTTCTTC

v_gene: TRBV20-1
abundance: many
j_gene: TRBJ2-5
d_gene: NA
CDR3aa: CSAVLLAQETQYF
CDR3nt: TGCAGTGCCGTCCTTTTGGCCCAAGAGACCCAGTACTTC

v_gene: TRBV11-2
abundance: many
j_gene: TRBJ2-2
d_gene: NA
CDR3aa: CASSPTPGELFF
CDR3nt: TGTGCCAGCAGCCCGACCCCGGGGGAGCTGTTTTTT

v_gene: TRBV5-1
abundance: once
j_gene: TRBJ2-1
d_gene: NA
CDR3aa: CSSSPDCNEQFF
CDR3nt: TGCTCCAGCAGCCCCGATTGCAATGAGCAGTTCTTC

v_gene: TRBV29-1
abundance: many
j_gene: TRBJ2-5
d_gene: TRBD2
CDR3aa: CSILAVQETQYF
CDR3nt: TGCAGCATACTAGCGGTACAAGAGACCCAGTACTTC

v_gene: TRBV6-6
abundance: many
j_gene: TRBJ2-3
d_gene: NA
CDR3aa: CASSGARGISGTDTQYF
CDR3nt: TGTGCCAGCAGCGGCGCCCGGGGGATATCCGGCACAGATACGCAGTATTTT

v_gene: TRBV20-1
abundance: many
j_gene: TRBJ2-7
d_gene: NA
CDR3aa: CSAARGTMDHGQYF
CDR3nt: TGCAGTGCAGCCCGGGGAACGATGGATCATGGGCAGTACTTC

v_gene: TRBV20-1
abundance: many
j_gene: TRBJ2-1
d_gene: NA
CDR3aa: CSAVRGRDLYNEQFF
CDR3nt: TGCAGTGCCGTTCGTGGCAGGGATTTATACAATGAGCAGTTCTTC

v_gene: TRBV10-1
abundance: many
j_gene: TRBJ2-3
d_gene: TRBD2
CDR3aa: CASSPSGIMDTQYF
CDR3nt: TGCGCCAGCTCGCCTAGCGGGATTATGGATACGCAGTATTTT

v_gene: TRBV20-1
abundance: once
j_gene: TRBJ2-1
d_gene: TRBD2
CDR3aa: CSARPLVASGSGEQFF
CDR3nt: TGCAGTGCTAGACCCCTCGTGGCTAGCGGGAGCGGCGAGCAGTTCTTC

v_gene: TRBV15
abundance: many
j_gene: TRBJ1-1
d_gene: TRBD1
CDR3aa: CATRRRTGGSEAFF
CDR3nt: TGTGCCACCAGACGGAGGACAGGGGGCAGTGAAGCTTTCTTT

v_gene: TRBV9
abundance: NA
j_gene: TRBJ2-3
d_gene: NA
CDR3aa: CASSVGGVAADTQYF
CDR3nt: TGTGCCAGCAGCGTAGGGGGAGTAGCGGCAGATACGCAGTATTTT

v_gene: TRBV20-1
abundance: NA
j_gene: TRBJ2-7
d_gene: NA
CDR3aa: CSASRHEQYF
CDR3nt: TGCAGTGCTAGCAGGCACGAGCAGTACTTC

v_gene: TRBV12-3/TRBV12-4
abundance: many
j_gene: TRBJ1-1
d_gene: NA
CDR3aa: CASSGSASMNTEAFF
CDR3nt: TGTGCCAGCAGTGGGTCAGCAAGTATGAACACTGAAGCTTTCTTT

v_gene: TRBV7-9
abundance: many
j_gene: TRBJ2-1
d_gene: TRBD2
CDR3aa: CASITEVAGVGTNEQFF
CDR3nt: TGTGCCAGCATCACGGAAGTAGCGGGAGTAGGAACCAATGAGCAGTTCTTC

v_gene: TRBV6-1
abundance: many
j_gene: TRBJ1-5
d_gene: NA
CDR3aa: CASWGWAGRTVGYQPQHF
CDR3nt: TGTGCCAGCTGGGGTTGGGCAGGGAGGACAGTCGGTTATCAGCCCCAGCATTTT

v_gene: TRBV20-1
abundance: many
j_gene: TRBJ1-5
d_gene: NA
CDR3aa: CSVREGGNQPQHF
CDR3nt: TGCAGTGTACGAGAGGGGGGCAATCAGCCCCAGCATTTT

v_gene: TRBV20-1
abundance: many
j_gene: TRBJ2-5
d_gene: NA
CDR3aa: CSATRPIHQETQYF
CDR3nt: TGCAGTGCCACTAGACCGATCCATCAAGAGACCCAGTACTTC

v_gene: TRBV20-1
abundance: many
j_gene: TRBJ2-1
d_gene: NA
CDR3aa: CSARDSGGAGTYNEQFF
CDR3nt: TGCAGTGCTAGAGATTCTGGGGGGGCTGGGACCTACAATGAGCAGTTCTTC

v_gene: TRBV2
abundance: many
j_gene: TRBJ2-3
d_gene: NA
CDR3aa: CASQAGAHQGTQYF
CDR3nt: TGTGCCAGCCAGGCGGGAGCTCATCAGGGGACGCAGTATTTT

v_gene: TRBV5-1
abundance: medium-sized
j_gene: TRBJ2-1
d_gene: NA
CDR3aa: CASSPDYNEQFF
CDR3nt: TGCGCCAGCAGCCCCGATTACAATGAGCAGTTCTTC

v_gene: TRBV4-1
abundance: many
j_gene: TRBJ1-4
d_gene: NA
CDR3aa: CASSQEAAGTRGEKLFF
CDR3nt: TGCGCCAGCAGCCAAGAAGCTGCTGGGACACGCGGTGAAAAACTGTTTTTT

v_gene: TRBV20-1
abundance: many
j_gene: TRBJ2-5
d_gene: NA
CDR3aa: CSANKPQETQYF
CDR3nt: TGCAGTGCTAACAAACCCCAAGAGACCCAGTACTTC

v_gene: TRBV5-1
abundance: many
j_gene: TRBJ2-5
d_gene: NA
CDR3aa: CASSPGRGRETQYF
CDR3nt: TGCGCCAGCAGCCCCGGACGGGGGAGAGAGACCCAGTACTTC

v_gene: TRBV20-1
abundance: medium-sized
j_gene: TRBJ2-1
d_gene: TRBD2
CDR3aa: CSATAPSGRSNNEQFF
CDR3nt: TGCAGTGCAACCGCACCTAGCGGGAGGTCGAACAATGAGCAGTTCTTC

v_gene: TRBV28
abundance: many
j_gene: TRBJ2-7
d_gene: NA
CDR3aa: CASSLWSSYEQYF
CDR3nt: TGTGCCAGCAGTTTATGGAGCTCCTACGAGCAGTACTTC

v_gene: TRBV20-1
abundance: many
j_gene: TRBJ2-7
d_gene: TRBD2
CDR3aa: CSAVGLAGGYEQYF
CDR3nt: TGCAGTGCTGTGGGACTAGCGGGAGGGTACGAGCAGTACTTC

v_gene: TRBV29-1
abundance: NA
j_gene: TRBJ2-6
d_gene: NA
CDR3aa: CSVGAGTGTNVLTF
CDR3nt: TGCAGCGTTGGTGCGGGGACTGGGACCAACGTCCTGACTTTC

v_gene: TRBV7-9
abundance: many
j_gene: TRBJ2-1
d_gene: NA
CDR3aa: CASSLSYREFEQFF
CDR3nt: TGTGCCAGCAGCTTATCTTATCGGGAGTTTGAGCAGTTCTTC

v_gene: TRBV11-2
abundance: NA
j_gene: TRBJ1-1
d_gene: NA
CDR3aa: CASSLYSGTYGTEAFF
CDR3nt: TGTGCCAGCAGCTTATATTCCGGGACCTACGGGACTGAAGCTTTCTTT

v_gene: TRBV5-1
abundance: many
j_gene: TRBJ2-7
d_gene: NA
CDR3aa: CASSFQEHYEQYF
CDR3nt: TGCGCCAGCAGCTTCCAGGAACACTACGAGCAGTACTTC

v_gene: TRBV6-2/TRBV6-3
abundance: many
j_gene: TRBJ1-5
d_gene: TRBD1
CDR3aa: CASSFTGTGVSNQPQHF
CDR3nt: TGTGCCAGCAGTTTCACTGGGACAGGGGTGAGCAATCAGCCCCAGCATTTT

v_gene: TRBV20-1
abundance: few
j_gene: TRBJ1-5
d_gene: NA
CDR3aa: CSAKGGDGPSNQPQHF
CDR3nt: TGCAGTGCCAAAGGAGGGGACGGACCTAGCAATCAGCCCCAGCATTTT

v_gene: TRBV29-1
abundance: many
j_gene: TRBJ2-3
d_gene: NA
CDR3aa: CSVGRPRSVDTQYF
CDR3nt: TGCAGCGTTGGACGGCCAAGATCGGTAGATACGCAGTATTTT

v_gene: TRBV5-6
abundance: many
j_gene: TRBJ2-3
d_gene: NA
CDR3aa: CASSLGITDTQYF
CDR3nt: TGTGCCAGCAGCTTGGGCATCACAGATACGCAGTATTTT

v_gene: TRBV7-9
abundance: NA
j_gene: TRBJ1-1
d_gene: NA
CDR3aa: CASSFSRDGEAFF
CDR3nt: TGTGCCAGCAGCTTCAGCCGGGACGGGGAAGCTTTCTTT

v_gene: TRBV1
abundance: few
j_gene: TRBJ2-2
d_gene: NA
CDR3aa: CTSSQSRGLGHGELFF
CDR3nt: TGCACCAGCAGCCAATCCCGGGGACTCGGGCACGGGGAGCTGTTTTTT

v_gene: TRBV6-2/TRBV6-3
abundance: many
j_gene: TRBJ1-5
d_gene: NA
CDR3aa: CASTGRPFDSNQPQHF
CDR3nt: TGTGCCAGCACTGGAAGACCATTCGATAGCAATCAGCCCCAGCATTTT

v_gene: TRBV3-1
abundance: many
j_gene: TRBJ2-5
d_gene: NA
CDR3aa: CASSQDPGKETQYF
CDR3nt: TGTGCCAGCAGCCAAGATCCGGGTAAGGAGACCCAGTACTTC

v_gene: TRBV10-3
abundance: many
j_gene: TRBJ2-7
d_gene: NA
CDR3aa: CAIGRKVPPEQYF
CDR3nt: TGTGCCATCGGGAGGAAGGTCCCCCCCGAGCAGTACTTC

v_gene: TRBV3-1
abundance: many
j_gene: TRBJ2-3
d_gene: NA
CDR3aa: CASSRVGDTQYF
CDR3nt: TGTGCCAGCAGCCGCGTAGGGGATACGCAGTATTTT

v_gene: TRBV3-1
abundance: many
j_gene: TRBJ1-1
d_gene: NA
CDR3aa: CASSQGRNTEAFF
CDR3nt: TGTGCCAGCAGCCAGGGACGTAACACTGAAGCTTTCTTT

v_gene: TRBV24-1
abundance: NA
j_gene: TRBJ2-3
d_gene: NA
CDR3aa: CATSDRSSDTQYF
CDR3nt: TGTGCCACCAGTGATAGGTCCTCAGATACGCAGTATTTT

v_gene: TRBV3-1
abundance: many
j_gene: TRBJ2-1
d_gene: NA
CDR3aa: CASSGGPGTARSNNEQFF
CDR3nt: TGTGCCAGCAGCGGAGGACCCGGGACCGCCCGATCCAACAATGAGCAGTTCTTC

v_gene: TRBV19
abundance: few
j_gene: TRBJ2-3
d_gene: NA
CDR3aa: CASSLGASGTQYF
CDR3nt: TGTGCCAGTAGCCTGGGGGCTAGCGGTACGCAGTATTTT

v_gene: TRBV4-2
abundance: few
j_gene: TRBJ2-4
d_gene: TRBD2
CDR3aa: CASSQDAGGEPPVRNIQYF
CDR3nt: TGTGCCAGCAGCCAAGATGCGGGGGGCGAGCCCCCCGTGAGAAACATTCAGTACTTC

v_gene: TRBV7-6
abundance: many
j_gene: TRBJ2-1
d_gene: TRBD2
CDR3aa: CASSFGLAGRGNEQFF
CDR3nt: TGTGCCAGCAGCTTTGGACTAGCGGGAAGGGGCAATGAGCAGTTCTTC

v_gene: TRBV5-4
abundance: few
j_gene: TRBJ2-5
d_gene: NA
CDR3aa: CASKDGSEGETQYF
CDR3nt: TGTGCCAGCAAGGACGGGAGTGAGGGGGAGACCCAGTACTTC

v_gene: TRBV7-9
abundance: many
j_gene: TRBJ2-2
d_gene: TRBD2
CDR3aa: CASSYRRLAGGRTGELFF
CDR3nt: TGTGCCAGCAGCTACCGGCGGCTAGCGGGAGGACGTACCGGGGAGCTGTTTTTT

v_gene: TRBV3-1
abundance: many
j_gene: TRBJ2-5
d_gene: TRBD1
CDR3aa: CASSQRGLQETQYF
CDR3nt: TGTGCCAGCAGCCAAAGGGGGCTCCAGGAGACCCAGTACTTC

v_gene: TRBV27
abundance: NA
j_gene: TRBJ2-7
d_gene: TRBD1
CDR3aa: CASSFTGTGVPWEQYF
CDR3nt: TGTGCCAGCAGTTTTACCGGGACAGGGGTCCCTTGGGAGCAGTACTTC

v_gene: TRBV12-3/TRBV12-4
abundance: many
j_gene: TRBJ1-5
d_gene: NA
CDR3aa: CASSLDRDQPQHF
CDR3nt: TGTGCCAGCAGTTTGGATCGGGATCAGCCCCAGCATTTT